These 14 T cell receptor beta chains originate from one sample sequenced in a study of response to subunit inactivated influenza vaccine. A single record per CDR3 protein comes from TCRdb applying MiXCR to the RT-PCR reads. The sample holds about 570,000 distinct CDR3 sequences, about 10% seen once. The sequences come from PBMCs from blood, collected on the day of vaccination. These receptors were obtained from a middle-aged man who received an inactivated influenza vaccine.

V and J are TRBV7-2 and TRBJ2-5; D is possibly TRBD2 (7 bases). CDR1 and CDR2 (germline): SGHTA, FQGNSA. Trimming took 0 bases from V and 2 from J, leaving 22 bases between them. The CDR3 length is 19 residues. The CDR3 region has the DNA TGTGCCAGCAGCTTAGCGCTAATAGGGGGGGGCAGCCAGCAAGAGACCCAGTACTTC. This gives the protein CASSLALIGGGSQQETQYF.

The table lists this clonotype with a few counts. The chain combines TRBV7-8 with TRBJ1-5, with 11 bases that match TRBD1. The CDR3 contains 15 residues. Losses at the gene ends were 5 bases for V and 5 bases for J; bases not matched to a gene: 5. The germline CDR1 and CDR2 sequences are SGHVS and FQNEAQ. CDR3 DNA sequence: TGTGCCAGCAGCGCGGGACAGGGGGGCTATCAGCCCCAGCATTTT. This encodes CASSAGQGGYQPQHF.

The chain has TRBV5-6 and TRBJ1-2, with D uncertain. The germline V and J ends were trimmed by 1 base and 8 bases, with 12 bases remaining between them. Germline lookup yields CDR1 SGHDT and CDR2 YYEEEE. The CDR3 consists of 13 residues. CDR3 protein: CASSLWEGGGYTF. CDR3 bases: TGTGCCAGCAGCTTGTGGGAGGGCGGCGGCTACACCTTC.

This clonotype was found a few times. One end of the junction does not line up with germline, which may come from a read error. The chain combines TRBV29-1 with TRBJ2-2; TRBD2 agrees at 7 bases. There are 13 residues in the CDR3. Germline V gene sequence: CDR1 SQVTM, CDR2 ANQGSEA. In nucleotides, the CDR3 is TGCAGCGTTGAAGGGTCAGCTGGGGGGGGGCTGTTTTTT. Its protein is CSVEGSAGGGLFF.

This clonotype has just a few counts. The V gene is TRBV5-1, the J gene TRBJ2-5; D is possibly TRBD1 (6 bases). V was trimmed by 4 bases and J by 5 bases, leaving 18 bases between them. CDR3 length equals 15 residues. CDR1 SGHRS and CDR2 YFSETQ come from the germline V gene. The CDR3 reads CASSVGQTTIETQYF. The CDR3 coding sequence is TGCGCCAGCAGCGTTGGACAGACTACCATCGAGACCCAGTACTTC. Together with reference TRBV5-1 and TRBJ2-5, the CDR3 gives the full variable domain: KAGVTQTPRYLIKTRGQQVTLSCSPISGHRSVSWYQQTPGQGLQFLFEYFSETQRNKGNFPGRFSGRQFSNSRSEMNVSTLELGDSALYLCASSVGQTTIETQYFGPGTRLLVL.

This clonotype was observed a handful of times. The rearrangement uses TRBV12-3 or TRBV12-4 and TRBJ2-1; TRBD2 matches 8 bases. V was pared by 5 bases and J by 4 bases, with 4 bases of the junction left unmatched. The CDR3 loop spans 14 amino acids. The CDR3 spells CASSIGTRYNEQFF. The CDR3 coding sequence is TGTGCCAGCAGTATTGGGACTAGATACAATGAGCAGTTCTTC.

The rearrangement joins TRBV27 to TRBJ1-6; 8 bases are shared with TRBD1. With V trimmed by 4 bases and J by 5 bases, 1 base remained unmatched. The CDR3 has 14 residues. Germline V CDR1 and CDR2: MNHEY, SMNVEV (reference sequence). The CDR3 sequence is CASSSGGHNSPLHF. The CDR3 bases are TGTGCCAGCAGTTCAGGGGGCCATAATTCACCCCTCCACTTT.

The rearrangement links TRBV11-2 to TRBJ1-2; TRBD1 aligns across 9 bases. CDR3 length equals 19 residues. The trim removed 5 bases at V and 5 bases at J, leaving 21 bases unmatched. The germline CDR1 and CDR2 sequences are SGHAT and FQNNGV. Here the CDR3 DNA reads TGTGCCAGCAGCCTTACTCTACGCCTCCTACAGGGGGCAAGGTATGGCTACACCTTC. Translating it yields CASSLTLRLLQGARYGYTF.

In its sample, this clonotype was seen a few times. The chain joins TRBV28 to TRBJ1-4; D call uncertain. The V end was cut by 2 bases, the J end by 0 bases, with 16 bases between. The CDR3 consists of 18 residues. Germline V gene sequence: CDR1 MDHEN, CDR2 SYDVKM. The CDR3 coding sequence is TGTGCCAGCAGTTTAGCCGGGTACATGGAAGCAACTAATGAAAAACTGTTTTTT. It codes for CASSLAGYMEATNEKLFF.

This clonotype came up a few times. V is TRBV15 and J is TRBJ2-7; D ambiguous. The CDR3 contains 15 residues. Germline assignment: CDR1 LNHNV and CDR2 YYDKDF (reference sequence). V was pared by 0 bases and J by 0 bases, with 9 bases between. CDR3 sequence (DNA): TGTGCCACCAGCAGAGATAGAACGGTCTCCTACGAGCAGTACTTC. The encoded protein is CATSRDRTVSYEQYF.

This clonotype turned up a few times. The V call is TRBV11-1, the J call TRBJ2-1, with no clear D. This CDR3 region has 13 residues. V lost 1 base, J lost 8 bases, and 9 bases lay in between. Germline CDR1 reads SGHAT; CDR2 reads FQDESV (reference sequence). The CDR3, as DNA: TGTGCCAGCAGCTTAGTGGCCGTGGATGAGCAGTTCTTC. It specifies CASSLVAVDEQFF.

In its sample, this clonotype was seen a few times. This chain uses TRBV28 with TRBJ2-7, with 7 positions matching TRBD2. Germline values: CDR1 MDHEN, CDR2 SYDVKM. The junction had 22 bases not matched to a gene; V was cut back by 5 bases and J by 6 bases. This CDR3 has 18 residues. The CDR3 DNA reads TGTGCCAGCAGTAAGTCCGGACTAGTTTCGTCTCTGGTAGGCGAGCAGTACTTC. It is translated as CASSKSGLVSSLVGEQYF.

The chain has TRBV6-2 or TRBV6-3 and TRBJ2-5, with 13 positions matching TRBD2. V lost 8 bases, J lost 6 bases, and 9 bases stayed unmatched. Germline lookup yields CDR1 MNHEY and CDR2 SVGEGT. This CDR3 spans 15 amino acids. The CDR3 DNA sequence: TGTGCCAGCCAAACTAGCGGGAGGGCCGTTAAGACCCAGTACTTC. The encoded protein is CASQTSGRAVKTQYF.

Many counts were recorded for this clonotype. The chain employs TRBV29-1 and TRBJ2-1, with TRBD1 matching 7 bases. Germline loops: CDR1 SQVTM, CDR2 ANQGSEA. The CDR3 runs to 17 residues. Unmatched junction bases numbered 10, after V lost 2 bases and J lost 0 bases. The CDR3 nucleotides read TGCAGCGTTGAATGGCGTACGGCAGGGGGCTCCTACAATGAGCAGTTCTTC. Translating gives CSVEWRTAGGSYNEQFF.